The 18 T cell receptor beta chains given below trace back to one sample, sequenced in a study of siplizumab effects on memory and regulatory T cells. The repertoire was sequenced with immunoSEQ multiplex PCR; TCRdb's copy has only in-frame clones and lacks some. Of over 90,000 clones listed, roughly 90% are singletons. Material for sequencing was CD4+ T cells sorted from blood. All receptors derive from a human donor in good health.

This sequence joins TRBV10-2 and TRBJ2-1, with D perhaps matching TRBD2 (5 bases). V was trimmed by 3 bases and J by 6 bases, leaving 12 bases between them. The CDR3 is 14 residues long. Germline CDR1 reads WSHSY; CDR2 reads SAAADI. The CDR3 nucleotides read TGCGCCAGCAGTGAACCGGGCCGGGGCAATGAGCAGTTCTTC. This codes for CASSEPGRGNEQFF.

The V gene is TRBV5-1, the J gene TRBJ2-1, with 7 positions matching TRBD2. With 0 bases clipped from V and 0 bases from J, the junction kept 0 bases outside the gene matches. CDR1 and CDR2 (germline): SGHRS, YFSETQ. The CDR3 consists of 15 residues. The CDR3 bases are TGCGCCAGCAGCTTGGGACTAGCCTCCTACAATGAGCAGTTCTTC. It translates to CASSLGLASYNEQFF. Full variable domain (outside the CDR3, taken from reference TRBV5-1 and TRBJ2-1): KAGVTQTPRYLIKTRGQQVTLSCSPISGHRSVSWYQQTPGQGLQFLFEYFSETQRNKGNFPGRFSGRQFSNSRSEMNVSTLELGDSALYLCASSLGLASYNEQFFGPGTRLTVL.

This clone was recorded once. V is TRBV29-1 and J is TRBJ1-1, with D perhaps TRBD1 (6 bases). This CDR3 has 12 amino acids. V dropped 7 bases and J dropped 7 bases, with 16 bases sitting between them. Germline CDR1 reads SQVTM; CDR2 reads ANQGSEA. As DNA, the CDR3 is TGCAGCGCCTCAGGGGCCGGGATTGAAGCTTTCTTT. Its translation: CSASGAGIEAFF. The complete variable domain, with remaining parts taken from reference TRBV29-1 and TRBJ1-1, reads SAVISQKPSRDICQRGTSLTIQCQVDSQVTMMFWYRQQPGQSLTLIATANQGSEATYESGFVIDKFPISRPNLTFSTLTVSNMSPEDSSIYLCSASGAGIEAFFGQGTRLTVV.

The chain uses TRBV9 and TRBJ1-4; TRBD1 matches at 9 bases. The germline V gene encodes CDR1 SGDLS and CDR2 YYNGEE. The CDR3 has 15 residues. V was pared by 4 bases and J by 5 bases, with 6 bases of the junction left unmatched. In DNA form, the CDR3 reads TGTGCCAGCAGCCCATCCGGGACAGGGAATGAAAAACTGTTTTTT. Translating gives CASSPSGTGNEKLFF.

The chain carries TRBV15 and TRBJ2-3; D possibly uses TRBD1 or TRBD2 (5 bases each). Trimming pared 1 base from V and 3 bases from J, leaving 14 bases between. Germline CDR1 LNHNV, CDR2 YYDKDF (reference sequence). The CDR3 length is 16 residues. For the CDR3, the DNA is TGTGCCACCAGCAGAGCGGGGCCTGGAGCTACAGATACGCAGTATTTT. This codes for CATSRAGPGATDTQYF.

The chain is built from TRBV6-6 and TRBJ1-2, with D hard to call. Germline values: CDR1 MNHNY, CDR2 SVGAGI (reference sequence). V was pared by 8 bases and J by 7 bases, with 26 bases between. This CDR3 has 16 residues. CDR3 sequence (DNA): TGTGCCAGCCTGAAGGCGGAGGGATCGGTGTCGGGTGGCTACACCTTC. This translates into CASLKAEGSVSGGYTF.

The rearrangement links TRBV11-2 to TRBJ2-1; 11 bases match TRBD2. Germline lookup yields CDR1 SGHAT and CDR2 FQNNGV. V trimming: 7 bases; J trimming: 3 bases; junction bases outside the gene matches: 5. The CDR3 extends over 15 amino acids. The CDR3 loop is CASTVTSGGYNEQFF. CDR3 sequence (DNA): TGTGCCAGCACCGTAACTAGCGGGGGCTACAATGAGCAGTTCTTC.

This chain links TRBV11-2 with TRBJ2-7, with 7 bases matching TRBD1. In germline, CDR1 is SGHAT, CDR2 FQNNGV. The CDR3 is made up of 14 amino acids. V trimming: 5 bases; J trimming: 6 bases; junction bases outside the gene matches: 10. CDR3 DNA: TGTGCCAGCAGCGCAGCGACAGGGTGGGCCGAGCAGTACTTC. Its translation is CASSAATGWAEQYF.

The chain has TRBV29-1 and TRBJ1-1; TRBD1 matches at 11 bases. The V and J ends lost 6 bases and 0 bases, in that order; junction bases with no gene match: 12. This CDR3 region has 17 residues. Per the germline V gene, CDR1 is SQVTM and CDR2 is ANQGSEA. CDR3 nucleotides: TGCAGCGTGAACCCCTGGACAGGGGGCCTGCTGAACACTGAAGCTTTCTTT. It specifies CSVNPWTGGLLNTEAFF.

CDR3 region: CASSFGRLGTDTQYF. The CDR3 DNA reads as TGTGCCAGCAGTTTCGGGAGGCTGGGCACAGATACGCAGTATTTT. The chain employs TRBV27 and TRBJ2-3, with 7 bases identical to TRBD2. This CDR3 has 15 amino acids. In germline, CDR1 is MNHEY, CDR2 SMNVEV (reference sequence). The ends lost 3 bases at V and 1 base at J; junction bases unmatched: 4.

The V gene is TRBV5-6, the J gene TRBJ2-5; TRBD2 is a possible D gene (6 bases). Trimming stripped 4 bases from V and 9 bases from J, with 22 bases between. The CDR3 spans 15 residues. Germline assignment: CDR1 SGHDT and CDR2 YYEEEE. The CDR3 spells CASSPGTRVGWAQYF. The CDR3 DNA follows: TGTGCCAGCAGCCCCGGGACTCGGGTAGGGTGGGCCCAGTACTTC.

CDR3 sequence: CASSEGGRPTDTQYF. DNA of the CDR3: TGTGCCAGCAGTGAAGGCGGCAGGCCCACAGATACGCAGTATTTT. The chain couples TRBV6-1 to TRBJ2-3; D unclear. The V and J ends lost 1 base and 2 bases respectively, with 10 bases between them. The CDR3 is 15 residues long. Looked up from germline, CDR1 is MNHNS and CDR2 is SASEGT.

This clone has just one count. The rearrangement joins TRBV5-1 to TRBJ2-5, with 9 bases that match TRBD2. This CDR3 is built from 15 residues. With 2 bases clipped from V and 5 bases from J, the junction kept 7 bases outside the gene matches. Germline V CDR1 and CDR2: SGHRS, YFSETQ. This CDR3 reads CASSFLAGPPETQYF. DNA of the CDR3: TGCGCCAGCAGCTTTCTAGCGGGACCTCCGGAGACCCAGTACTTC.

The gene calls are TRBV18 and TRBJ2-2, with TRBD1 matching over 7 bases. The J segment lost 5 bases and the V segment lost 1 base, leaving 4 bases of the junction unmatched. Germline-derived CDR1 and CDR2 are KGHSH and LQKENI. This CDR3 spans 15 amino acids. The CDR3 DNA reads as TGTGCCAGCTCACCACAGGGGGCGAGGACCGGGGAGCTGTTTTTT. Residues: CASSPQGARTGELFF.

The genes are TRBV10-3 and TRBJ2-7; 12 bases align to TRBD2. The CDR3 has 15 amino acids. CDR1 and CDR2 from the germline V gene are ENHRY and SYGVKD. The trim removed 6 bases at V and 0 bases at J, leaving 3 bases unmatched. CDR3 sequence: CAISGLAGISYEQYF. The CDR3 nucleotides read TGTGCCATCAGCGGACTAGCGGGGATCTCCTACGAGCAGTACTTC.

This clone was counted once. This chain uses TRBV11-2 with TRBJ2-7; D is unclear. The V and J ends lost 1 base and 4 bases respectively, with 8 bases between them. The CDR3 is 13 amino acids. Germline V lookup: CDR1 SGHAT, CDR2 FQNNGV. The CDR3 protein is CASSLVPKYEQYF. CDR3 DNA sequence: TGTGCCAGCAGCTTAGTACCGAAATACGAGCAGTACTTC.

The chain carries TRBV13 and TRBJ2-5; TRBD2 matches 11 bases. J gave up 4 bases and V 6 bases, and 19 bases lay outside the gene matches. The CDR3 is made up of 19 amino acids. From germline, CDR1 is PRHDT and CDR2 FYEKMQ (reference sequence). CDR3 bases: TGTGCCAGCAGTTACTCCCGTATAGCGGGAGGGCTATTAGGAGAGACCCAGTACTTC. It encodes CASSYSRIAGGLLGETQYF.

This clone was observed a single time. The DNA of the CDR3 is TGTGCCAGCAGCCCTGGACAGACCACTAATGAAAAACTGTTTTTT. This gives the protein CASSPGQTTNEKLFF. The chain couples TRBV9 to TRBJ1-4; tentative D call: TRBD1 (6 bases). V was trimmed by 4 bases and J by 2 bases, leaving 12 bases between them. CDR1 is SGDLS and CDR2 is YYNGEE in the germline V gene. The CDR3 is 15 amino acids.